This TCR beta chain is from a study of post-analysis software for immune sequencing data. Findings of the study overall: Controls showed lower frequencies than patients for roughly five TRBV segments, and TRBV5-6, TRBV5-1 and TRBV20-1 were among these. Multiple sclerosis patients showed significantly lower normalized Chao1 diversity than controls did.

Comments on this clonotype: What it binds is not known.

Trimming cost V 1 base and J 10 bases; bases outside gene matches: 7. Per the germline V gene, CDR1 is MGHDK and CDR2 is SYGVNS. CDR3 length: 15 residues. Included in the TCR beta cDNA libraries were unique molecular identifiers. TCRdb passed the PCR reads through MiXCR, listing each CDR3 protein once. The sample includes 350,000 to 500,000 distinct CDR3 sequences, roughly 38% of them seen just once. Sequenced input: blood. This TCR was recovered from a girl aged 2 to 10 with multiple sclerosis. The rearrangement links TRBV25-1 to TRBJ1-6; TRBD1 matches 7 bases. CDR3 in DNA: TGTGCCAGCAGTGAATTCGAGGGGGCGCAGTCACCCCTCCACTTT. This translates into CASSEFEGAQSPLHF.